This record concerns one T cell receptor (beta chain) sequence. Its antigen remains unknown. The read gets to within 3 residues of the CDR3 end, and the germline J gene fills in the rest. These data originate in a study of T cell clonality in common variable immunodeficiency. Overall study findings and caveats: Reportedly, TCR beta sequences from common variable immunodeficiency showed fewer deletions and N-nucleotide insertions.

Assay: immunoSEQ multiplex PCR; the TCRdb copy retains only in-frame clones and omits some. Listed for the sample are 32,000 or so clones, none seen a single time. CDR3 length equals 13 residues. CDR1 SGHRS and CDR2 YFSETQ come from the germline V gene. The V and J ends lost 0 bases and 3 bases respectively, with 5 bases between them. Material: peripheral blood mononuclear cells. V and J are TRBV5-1 and TRBJ2-3; D remains unclear. The TCR was taken from a human donor with common variable immunodeficiency. This CDR3 reads CASSLVLTDTQYF. Incomplete CDR3 DNA: TGCGCCAGCAGCTTGGTCTTGACAGATACG.